This TCR beta chain was retrieved from a study of shared clonotypes between healthy human individuals. The wider study: CD4 naive and CD4 memory each took three plates per donor, while CD8 naive took two and CD8 memory one.

A remark on this clone: At one end, the junction sequence differs from germline, possibly due to a read error.

Measured with immunoSEQ multiplex PCR; TCRdb has only the in-frame clones, and not every one. The sample records 640,000 or so clones, around 72% being singletons. CDR3 size: 12 residues. From germline, CDR1 is MNHEY and CDR2 SMNVEV (reference sequence). The sequencing sample was made of memory CD4+ T cells sorted from blood. As to subset: CD45RA-negative fraction. V gene TRBV27 combines with J gene TRBJ1-1; D is perhaps TRBD1 (5 bases). The receptor's source is a woman under 40 in good health. As DNA, the CDR3 is TGTGCCAGCAGTTTTCCCGGGACGGAAATCCTTTTT. Amino acid sequence: CASSFPGTEILF.